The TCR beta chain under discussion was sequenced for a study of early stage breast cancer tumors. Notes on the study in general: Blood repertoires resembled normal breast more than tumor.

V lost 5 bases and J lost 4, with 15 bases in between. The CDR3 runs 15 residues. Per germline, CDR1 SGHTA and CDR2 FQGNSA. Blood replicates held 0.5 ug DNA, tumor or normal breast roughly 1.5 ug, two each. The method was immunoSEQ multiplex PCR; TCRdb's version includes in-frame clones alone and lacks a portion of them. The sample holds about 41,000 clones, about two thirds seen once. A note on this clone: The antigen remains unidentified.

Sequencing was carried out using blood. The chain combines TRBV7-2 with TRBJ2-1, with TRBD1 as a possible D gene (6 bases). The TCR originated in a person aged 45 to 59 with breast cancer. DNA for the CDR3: TGTGCCAGCAGCCGAACAGGGCCGCGTTACAATGAGCAGTTCTTC. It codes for CASSRTGPRYNEQFF.